The rows below give T cell receptor beta chains drawn from one sample of a study of blood T cell repertoires in COVID-19. Only in-frame clones appear in the TCRdb table, and some are missing; sequencing was by immunoSEQ multiplex PCR. Of roughly 88,000 clones listed, about 90% are singletons. The sequencing input was peripheral blood. These receptors came from a woman between 50 and 59 years old in a cohort sampled during active COVID-19. Both conserved end residues are part of each CDR3. A D gene is named only where the DNA matches it firmly. Clone sizes are given selectively: once, few, many, or a class where the clone is expanded.

J gene: TRBJ1-1; V gene: TRBV7-9; clone size: .; D gene: .; CDR3 protein: CASSFSGGAETEAFF; CDR3 DNA: TGTGCCAGCAGCTTTTCGGGGGGCGCAGAAACTGAAGCTTTCTTT
J gene: TRBJ1-3; V gene: TRBV30; clone size: few; D gene: .; CDR3 protein: CAWRKDLSGNTIYF; CDR3 DNA: TGTGCCTGGAGGAAGGACTTATCTGGAAACACCATATATTTT
J gene: TRBJ2-1; V gene: TRBV5-5; clone size: .; D gene: TRBD2; CDR3 protein: CASSSIAGGTNEQFF; CDR3 DNA: TGTGCCAGCAGCTCGATAGCGGGAGGGACCAATGAGCAGTTCTTC
J gene: TRBJ1-4; V gene: TRBV5-1; clone size: once; D gene: .; CDR3 protein: CASSLESGVNEKLFF; CDR3 DNA: TGCGCCAGCAGCTTGGAATCAGGGGTTAATGAAAAACTGTTTTTT
J gene: TRBJ1-6; V gene: TRBV9; clone size: .; D gene: TRBD1; CDR3 protein: CASKGQGNSPLHF; CDR3 DNA: TGTGCCAGCAAGGGACAGGGTAATTCACCCCTCCACTTT
J gene: TRBJ2-3; V gene: TRBV5-1; clone size: .; D gene: TRBD1; CDR3 protein: CASSSSRTGPTDTQYF; CDR3 DNA: TGCGCCAGCAGCTCATCCCGGACAGGCCCCACAGATACGCAGTATTTT
J gene: TRBJ2-2; V gene: TRBV30; clone size: .; D gene: TRBD2; CDR3 protein: CAWSEGSGMNTGELFF; CDR3 DNA: TGTGCCTGGAGTGAGGGTAGCGGGATGAACACCGGGGAGCTGTTTTTT
J gene: TRBJ2-1; V gene: TRBV27; clone size: .; D gene: TRBD2; CDR3 protein: CASSYLIAGGGPGEQFF; CDR3 DNA: TGTGCCAGCAGTTACCTGATAGCGGGAGGAGGCCCGGGTGAGCAGTTCTTC
J gene: TRBJ1-2; V gene: TRBV2; clone size: .; D gene: TRBD1; CDR3 protein: CARGGTGYGYTF; CDR3 DNA: TGTGCCAGAGGAGGGACAGGGTATGGCTACACCTTC
J gene: TRBJ2-3; V gene: TRBV11-2; clone size: .; D gene: .; CDR3 protein: CASSLGGLVLATDTQYF; CDR3 DNA: TGTGCCAGCAGCTTGGGGGGCCTTGTACTAGCGACAGATACGCAGTATTTT
J gene: TRBJ2-5; V gene: TRBV9; clone size: .; D gene: TRBD2; CDR3 protein: CASSVDGTSEETQYF; CDR3 DNA: TGTGCCAGCAGCGTAGACGGGACTAGCGAAGAGACCCAGTACTTC
J gene: TRBJ2-5; V gene: TRBV20-1; clone size: .; D gene: .; CDR3 protein: CSASPGGEETQYF; CDR3 DNA: TGCAGTGCTAGTCCCGGGGGAGAAGAGACCCAGTACTTC
J gene: TRBJ2-3; V gene: TRBV5-5; clone size: .; D gene: .; CDR3 protein: CASSLGRSTDTQYF; CDR3 DNA: TGTGCCAGCAGCTTGGGGAGAAGCACAGATACGCAGTATTTT
J gene: TRBJ2-1; V gene: TRBV11-1; clone size: .; D gene: TRBD2; CDR3 protein: CASSAGGSSYNEQFF; CDR3 DNA: TGTGCCAGCAGCGCCGGCGGGAGCTCCTACAATGAGCAGTTCTTC
J gene: TRBJ2-7; V gene: TRBV7-9; clone size: .; D gene: .; CDR3 protein: CASSLDTSSYEQYF; CDR3 DNA: TGTGCCAGCAGCTTAGACACCAGCTCCTACGAGCAGTACTTC
J gene: TRBJ2-7; V gene: TRBV6-5; clone size: once; D gene: TRBD1; CDR3 protein: CASSRPDRVEQYF; CDR3 DNA: TGTGCCAGCTCTCGCCCGGACAGGGTCGAGCAGTACTTC
J gene: TRBJ1-1; V gene: TRBV28; clone size: .; D gene: TRBD1; CDR3 protein: CASNQGGRLLYTEAFF; CDR3 DNA: TGTGCCAGCAATCAGGGGGGCCGGCTTTTATACACTGAAGCTTTCTTT
J gene: TRBJ2-5; V gene: TRBV11-2; clone size: .; D gene: TRBD1; CDR3 protein: CASSPDRGRETQYF; CDR3 DNA: TGTGCCAGCAGCCCCGACAGGGGGAGGGAGACCCAGTACTTC
J gene: TRBJ2-5; V gene: TRBV25-1; clone size: .; D gene: TRBD2; CDR3 protein: CASSRGLAGPKETQYF; CDR3 DNA: TGTGCCAGCAGCCGAGGACTAGCGGGGCCAAAAGAGACCCAGTACTTC
J gene: TRBJ1-6; V gene: TRBV12-5; clone size: .; D gene: .; CDR3 protein: CASGFNNSPLHF; CDR3 DNA: TGTGCTAGTGGTTTTAATAATTCACCCCTCCACTTT
J gene: TRBJ2-2; V gene: TRBV3-1/TRBV3-2; clone size: .; D gene: TRBD1; CDR3 protein: CASRTGANTGELFF; CDR3 DNA: TGTGCCAGCAGGACAGGGGCGAACACCGGGGAGCTGTTTTTT